This TCR beta chain was recorded in a study of blood T cells in healthy people across ages. This clonotype was counted between two and nine times. The authors ran a second PCR of roughly 6 to 12 cycles using a sample-barcoded 5' primer and a J-beta primer mix. MiXCR, applied by TCRdb to the 5' RACE reads, yields one record per CDR3 protein. The data show 1,800,000 or so distinct CDR3 sequences, 39% seen once. Trimming pared 3 bases from V and 10 bases from J, leaving 19 bases between. The germline gives CDR1 MDHEN, CDR2 SYDVKM. The CDR3 is made up of 15 amino acids. The TCR originated in a human donor in good health. Sample: blood. The V gene is TRBV28, the J gene TRBJ2-1; D may match TRBD1 or TRBD2 (6 bases each). CDR3 residues: CASSLWGAHNSEQFF. The CDR3 DNA follows: TGTGCCAGCAGTTTGTGGGGGGCTCACAATTCGGAGCAGTTCTTC.